Below are 28 T cell receptor beta chains sequenced from a single sample in a study of T cells in Graves' hyperthyroidism and ophthalmopathy. Amplified TCR beta CDR3 regions derived from RNA transcripts. HTBI primers drove first-round RT-PCR of the TCR CDR3. Via MiXCR, TCRdb re-called the multiplex PCR reads, giving one row per CDR3 protein. The sample gives 360,000 or so distinct CDR3 sequences, 13% to 15% of which show up once; under 25% is in the top ten. The sequencing sample was made of blood. The receptors stem from a woman aged 55-70 years with Graves' ophthalmopathy.

This clonotype was counted many times. One end of the junction varies from germline; a read error may be responsible. The J gene is TRBJ2-5, the V gene TRBV7-8; 9 bases are a match to TRBD2. The CDR3 consists of 15 residues. The germline V gene has CDR1 SGHVS and CDR2 FQNEAQ. CDR3 sequence: CASSIAGEGQETQYF. DNA of the CDR3: TGTGCCAGCAGCATAGCGGGAGAAGGGCAAGAGACCCAGTACTTC.

In the case of this clonotype: A read error may explain this, as a much larger clone is one base away. This chain links TRBV24-1 with TRBJ2-1; D is uncertain. CDR3 length equals 14 residues. Germline loops: CDR1 KGHDR, CDR2 SFDVKD. CDR3 protein: CATSGGTAYNQQFF. Here the CDR3 DNA reads TGTGCCACCAGTGGCGGCACGGCCTACAATCAGCAGTTCTTC.

This clonotype was seen at least ten times. V gene TRBV27 combines with J gene TRBJ2-1; 7 positions match TRBD2. CDR1 is MNHEY, CDR2 SMNVEV, per germline (reference sequence). After removal of 5 bases from V and 3 bases from J, the junction contained 1 base not matched to a gene. The CDR3 runs 13 residues. The chain's CDR3 is CASSLAVYNEQFF. CDR3 bases: TGTGCCAGCAGTCTAGCGGTCTACAATGAGCAGTTCTTC.

Remarks on this clonotype: A read error may be the cause here, since a much bigger clone is one base away. The rearrangement links TRBV12-3 or TRBV12-4 to TRBJ1-1; D unclear. This CDR3 is built from 13 residues. The CDR3 DNA reads TGTGCCAGCAGGCGGGTCCGGGCCACTGAAGCTCTCTTT. This gives the protein CASRRVRATEALF.

This clonotype was counted at least ten times. The chain recombines TRBV11-2 with TRBJ1-1; 7 positions agree with TRBD1. V was clipped by 7 bases and J by 0 bases; unmatched bases: 11. CDR1 and CDR2 (germline): SGHAT, FQNNGV. The CDR3 is 16 amino acids. The CDR3 sequence: CASTRSPTGVNTEAFF. As DNA, the CDR3 is TGTGCCAGCACCCGGTCCCCCACAGGGGTGAACACTGAAGCTTTCTTT.

The chain couples TRBV2 to TRBJ1-5; maybe TRBD1 (6 bases). From germline, CDR1 is SNHLY and CDR2 FYNNEI. This CDR3 has 15 amino acids. The V end lost 1 base, the J end lost 7 bases, and 14 bases lay between the germline ends. The chain's CDR3 is CASSEDTGWGQPQHF. CDR3 DNA: TGTGCCAGCAGTGAAGATACAGGGTGGGGCCAGCCCCAGCATTTT.

There are many counts of this clonotype. The CDR3 here is CASSSYSGEQYF. Here the CDR3 DNA reads TGTGCCAGCAGCTCCTATAGCGGGGAGCAGTACTTC. The chain recombines TRBV7-2 with TRBJ2-7, with TRBD2 matching 7 bases. CDR3 length: 12 amino acids. V dropped 4 bases and J dropped 7; count of bases not matched to a gene: 4. The germline V gene encodes CDR1 SGHTA and CDR2 FQGNSA.

The chain combines TRBV4-1 with TRBJ2-2; 7 bases align to TRBD1. J lost 5 bases, V lost 1 base, and 4 bases had no gene match. Germline-derived CDR1 and CDR2 are MGHRA and YSYEKL. The CDR3 spans 15 residues. The CDR3 loop reads CASSQGSQGTGELFF. CDR3 DNA sequence: TGCGCCAGCAGCCAAGGTTCACAGGGGACCGGGGAGCTGTTTTTT.

To note about this clonotype: This may arise from a read error, as a much more abundant clone is one base away. The rearrangement uses TRBV5-1 and TRBJ2-4; TRBD2 is a possible D gene (6 bases). The CDR3 loop spans 14 amino acids. The germline CDR1 and CDR2 sequences are SGHRS and YFSETQ. The CDR3 spells CASSLAGALNIQCF. The CDR3 region has the DNA TGCGCCAGCAGCTTGGCGGGAGCCTTAAACATTCAGTGCTTC.

V and J are TRBV9 and TRBJ2-1, with 13 bases that match TRBD2. The CDR3 extends over 16 amino acids. V shed 4 bases and J 4 bases; nucleotides not matched to a gene: 5. CDR1 is SGDLS, CDR2 YYNGEE, per germline. The CDR3 DNA sequence: TGTGCCAGCAGCTTAACTAGCGGGAGGGGATACAATGAGCAGTTCTTC. This encodes CASSLTSGRGYNEQFF.

This clonotype was observed a handful of times. CDR3: CASTTGYGYTF. The CDR3 DNA reads as TGTGCCAGCACCACAGGCTATGGCTACACCTTC. J is TRBJ1-2 and V is TRBV6-1; a possible D gene is TRBD1 (5 bases). Trimming left V 7 bases short and J 4 bases short, with 7 bases between. Germline CDR1 MNHNS, CDR2 SASEGT. CDR3 length: 11 residues.

This chain links TRBV5-8 with TRBJ2-3; 8 bases are shared with TRBD2. CDR3 length: 14 amino acids. Germline CDR1 is SGHTS and CDR2 is YDEGEE. Losses at the gene ends were 2 bases for V and 2 bases for J; bases not matched to a gene: 1. The CDR3: CASSFGLATDTQYF. In nucleotides, the CDR3 is TGTGCCAGCAGCTTCGGACTAGCCACAGATACGCAGTATTTT. Looking up the rest from reference TRBV5-8 and TRBJ2-3 gives the full variable domain: EAGVTQSPTHLIKTRGQQATLRCSPISGHTSVYWYQQALGLGLQFLLWYDEGEERNRGNFPPRFSGRQFPNYSSELNVNALELEDSALYLCASSFGLATDTQYFGPGTRLTVL.

This clonotype was seen ten or more times. This chain connects TRBV9 to TRBJ2-7; TRBD2 agrees at 14 bases. Germline lookup yields CDR1 SGDLS and CDR2 YYNGEE. Losses at the gene ends were 0 bases for V and 3 bases for J; bases not matched to a gene: 17. The CDR3 contains 21 residues. CDR3 sequence reads: CASSVGMIPPGLAGAHYEQYF. DNA for the CDR3: TGTGCCAGCAGCGTAGGGATGATCCCTCCGGGACTAGCGGGAGCGCACTACGAGCAGTACTTC.

The chain couples TRBV9 to TRBJ2-7; 10 nucleotides agree with TRBD2. Germline V gives CDR1 SGDLS, CDR2 YYNGEE. The CDR3 has 14 amino acids. V shed 4 bases and J 5 bases; nucleotides not matched to a gene: 6. In nucleotides, the CDR3 is TGTGCCAGCAGCTTCAGACTAGCGGGCGACGAGCAGTACTTC. This sequence encodes CASSFRLAGDEQYF.

The chain is built from TRBV7-9 and TRBJ1-1; D is possibly TRBD1 (5 bases). Germline loops: CDR1 SEHNR, CDR2 FQNEAQ (reference sequence). V lost 1 base and J lost 4, with 7 bases in between. The CDR3 has 13 residues. DNA for the CDR3: TGTGCCAGCAGCTTAGTCCAGGGCACTGAAGCTTTCTTT. This codes for CASSLVQGTEAFF. The full variable domain, in which reference TRBV7-9 and TRBJ1-1 provide the parts outside the CDR3, is DTGVSQNPRHKITKRGQNVTFRCDPISEHNRLYWYRQTLGQGPEFLTYFQNEAQLEKSRLLSDRFSAERPKGSFSTLEIQRTEQGDSAMYLCASSLVQGTEAFFGQGTRLTVV.

This clonotype was recorded many times. The chain is built from TRBV2 and TRBJ2-7; unclear D gene. Trimming pared 7 bases from V and 1 base from J, leaving 14 bases between. Per the germline V gene, CDR1 is SNHLY and CDR2 is FYNNEI. The length of the CDR3 is 14 residues. CDR3: CASTMSGQSYEQYF. The DNA for the CDR3 is TGTGCCAGCACCATGTCCGGGCAGTCCTACGAGCAGTACTTC.

This clonotype was observed many times. The chain combines TRBV5-1 with TRBJ2-1; D unclear. Germline V gives CDR1 SGHRS, CDR2 YFSETQ. The V end was cut by 0 bases, the J end by 1 base, with 11 bases between. CDR3 size: 16 residues. CDR3: CASSLVPGHSYNEQFF. The CDR3 nucleotides are TGCGCCAGCAGCTTGGTTCCCGGGCATTCCTACAATGAGCAGTTCTTC.

The chain is built from TRBV9 and TRBJ2-3, with D possibly TRBD2 on 6 matching bases. This CDR3 has 19 residues. The V end was cut by 3 bases, the J end by 0 bases, with 23 bases between. The germline gives CDR1 SGDLS, CDR2 YYNGEE. CDR3 residues: CASSASMAGLPYSTDTQYF. CDR3 nucleotide sequence: TGTGCCAGCAGCGCCTCTATGGCGGGACTTCCCTATAGCACAGATACGCAGTATTTT.

This clonotype was observed many times. The chain employs TRBV3-1 and TRBJ2-2; the D is unclear. In germline, CDR1 is LGHDT, CDR2 YNNKEL (reference sequence). The ends were cut back, 3 bases at V and 7 bases at J, with 9 bases in the middle. The CDR3 consists of 13 residues. CDR3 sequence (DNA): TGTGCCAGCAGCCATCTATTGGGCGGGGAGCTGTTTTTT. Encoded protein: CASSHLLGGELFF.

This clonotype was detected many times. The rearrangement joins TRBV7-9 to TRBJ2-7; 9 bases map to TRBD2. Per the germline V gene, CDR1 is SEHNR and CDR2 is FQNEAQ (reference sequence). After removal of 7 bases from V and 2 bases from J, the junction contained 6 bases not matched to a gene. CDR3 length equals 14 residues. The CDR3 region is CASTVAGATYEQYF. In nucleotides, the CDR3 is TGTGCCAGCACCGTAGCGGGAGCCACCTACGAGCAGTACTTC.

This clonotype has a count of ten or more. CDR3 loop: CASSYRQGGSGNEKLFF. DNA of the CDR3: TGTGCCAGCAGTTACCGACAGGGTGGGTCGGGGAATGAAAAACTGTTTTTT. The chain employs TRBV2 and TRBJ1-4; 7 bases line up with TRBD1. With V trimmed by 5 bases and J by 5 bases, 14 bases remained unmatched. Germline V gives CDR1 SNHLY, CDR2 FYNNEI. This CDR3 contains 17 residues.

This clonotype showed up many times. The chain recombines TRBV12-3 or TRBV12-4 with TRBJ2-3; 10 bases map to TRBD2. Germline trimming cut 6 bases from V and 6 bases from J; bases unmatched to any gene: 3. This CDR3 has 13 residues. The CDR3 bases are TGTGCCAGCAGCCTAGCGGGAGTGGATACGCAGTATTTT. Translated: CASSLAGVDTQYF.

In its sample, this clonotype was seen a few times. V and J are TRBV6-1 and TRBJ2-1, with D possibly being TRBD2 (6 bases). Germline values: CDR1 MNHNS, CDR2 SASEGT. The CDR3 runs 14 residues. The V end lost 5 bases, the J end lost 7 bases, and 15 bases lay between the germline ends. Written as DNA, the CDR3 is TGTGCCAGCAGTCCCCGGGGGATCTCAAATGAGCAGTTCTTC. This sequence encodes CASSPRGISNEQFF.

About this clonotype: Possible read error: a much larger clone is one base away. A read error is likely, as this CDR3 ends without the conserved phenylalanine or tryptophan. V usage is TRBV20-1 and J usage is TRBJ2-7, with TRBD1 matching over 8 bases. The junction had 8 bases not matched to a gene; V was cut back by 4 bases and J by 3 bases. Germline loops: CDR1 DFQATT, CDR2 SNEGSKA (reference sequence). This CDR3 has 14 residues. The DNA for the CDR3 is TGCAGTGCTATCCCGGGACAGGACAACTACGAGCAGTACCTC. Translation gives CSAIPGQDNYEQYL.

This clonotype showed up many times. The chain carries TRBV11-3 and TRBJ2-5; 12 bases line up with TRBD2. With 4 bases clipped from V and 2 bases from J, the junction kept 5 bases outside the gene matches. This CDR3 is 16 amino acids long. Germline V gene lookup returns CDR1 SGHNT and CDR2 YENEEA. The CDR3 here is CASSSRTSGIQETQYF. The DNA of the CDR3 is TGTGCCAGCAGCTCCAGGACTAGCGGGATTCAAGAGACCCAGTACTTC.

The V gene is TRBV7-9, the J gene TRBJ2-5; TRBD2 matches at 10 bases. The CDR3 is 11 residues long. Germline CDR1 and CDR2: SEHNR and FQNEAQ (reference sequence). The ends lost 5 bases at V and 14 bases at J; junction bases unmatched: 5. CDR3 bases: TGTGCCAGCAGCCCCGGACTAGCGGAATACTTC. This codes for CASSPGLAEYF.

The chain combines TRBV29-1 with TRBJ2-7, with TRBD2 matching 8 bases. J gave up 4 bases and V 6 bases, and 8 bases lay outside the gene matches. In germline, CDR1 is SQVTM, CDR2 ANQGSEA. The CDR3 consists of 13 residues. CDR3 in DNA: TGCAGCGTGAGACGGGGGGGGGGGTACGAGCAGTACTTC. Its protein is CSVRRGGGYEQYF.

This clonotype was detected only a few times. The chain uses TRBV6-1 and TRBJ1-1; D remains ambiguous. V was clipped by 4 bases and J by 4 bases, with 10 bases between them. Germline values: CDR1 MNHNS, CDR2 SASEGT. This CDR3 is built from 13 residues. The CDR3: CASSAGSGTEAFF. Here the CDR3 DNA reads TGTGCCAGCAGTGCAGGATCAGGCACTGAAGCTTTCTTT.